This T cell receptor beta chain was sequenced during a study of blood T cell repertoires in COVID-19 (dated by TCRdb to about 2020). About the study as a whole: Samples from collaborators originated in the United States, Italy and Spain and spanned both the acute and convalescent phases of COVID-19. The prospective study material was composed of cDNA or gDNA derived from T cells, B-cell-depleted T cells, or PBMCs. The dataset comprised deeply sampled blood TCRbeta repertoires from subjects exposed to, actively infected with, or recovered from COVID-19. A freely available public database, intended as a resource for researchers studying the immune response to SARS-CoV-2, is where the repertoires were released. Samples came from the ongoing ImmuneRACE study (first 160 participants) plus 1,254 subjects from 6 global collaborators. Sample metadata almost always included a de-identified subject ID, COVID-19 status, age in years and sex. Where HLA class I and class II types were available, the types were taken from metadata supplied by the sample provider, not from assay-based typing.

Whole blood was collected in K2EDTA tubes by collaborating institutions according to the institutions' own protocols. Collaborator samples were shipped for TCRbeta analysis as frozen whole blood, isolated PBMCs, or DNA extracted from either sample type. The immunoSEQ Assay, a bias-controlled multiplex PCR, was used to amplify TCRbeta CDR3 regions from genomic DNA. The paper's processing steps were these. The number of nucleated cells in each sample was estimated by amplification of reference gene primers within the assay. To quantify the absolute abundance of each unique TCRbeta CDR3 rearrangement, sequence reads were collapsed and filtered. Productive Simpson clonality was computed per sample as the square root of Simpson's diversity index over productive rearrangements. In TCRdb, the immuneACCESS table is reduced to in-frame sequences with V and J assigned. These tables do not hold every clone; where another copy was compared, an unresolved V gene accounts for under half, and the others remain unexplained. For V, J and clone size, that table is used; D and trimming come from the DNA. Recorded for this sample are roughly 26,000 clones; around 88% of them occurred a single time. 15% to 20% of the sample lies in the top ten.

This clone was counted once. Its recognized antigen is unknown. The sample holds no much larger clone one base away, and base qualities are not on file. The germline ends are 18 bases apart after V is trimmed by 7 bases and J by 0 bases. From the germline V gene (reference sequence), CDR1 is LNHDA and CDR2 is SQIVND. From the cysteine up to the phenylalanine, the CDR3 has a length of 17 residues. The CDR3 DNA has 51 bases and is translated from base 1. What the authors observed across the whole study: How much clinical and demographic metadata was included differed by source and by participant, and the metadata was provided uncurated.

The chain is assembled from TRBV19 and TRBJ1-4, with the D gene too uncertain to name. The source of this sequence is a man in his 70s with acute or convalescent COVID-19. Sequencing input: peripheral blood. The sequenced DNA: TGTGCCAGTATCGAACCCCCGCAGGCCTCAACTAATGAAAAACTGTTTTTT. Its protein reads: CASIEPPQASTNEKLFF.